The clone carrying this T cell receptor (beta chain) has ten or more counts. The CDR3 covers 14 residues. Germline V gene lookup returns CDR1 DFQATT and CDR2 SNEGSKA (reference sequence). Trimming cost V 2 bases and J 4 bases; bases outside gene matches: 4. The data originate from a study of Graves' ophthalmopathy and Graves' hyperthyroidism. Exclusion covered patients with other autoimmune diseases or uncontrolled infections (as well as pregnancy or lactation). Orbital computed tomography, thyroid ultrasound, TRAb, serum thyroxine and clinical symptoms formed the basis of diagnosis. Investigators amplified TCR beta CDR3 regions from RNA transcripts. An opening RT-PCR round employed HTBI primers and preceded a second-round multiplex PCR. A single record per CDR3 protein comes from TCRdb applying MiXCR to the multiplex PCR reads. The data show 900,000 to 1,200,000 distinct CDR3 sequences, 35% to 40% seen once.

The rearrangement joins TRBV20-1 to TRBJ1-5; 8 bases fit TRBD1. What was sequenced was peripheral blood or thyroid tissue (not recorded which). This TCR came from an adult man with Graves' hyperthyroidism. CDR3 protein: CSARLQGGNQPQHF. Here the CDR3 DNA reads TGCAGTGCTAGATTACAGGGGGGAAATCAGCCCCAGCATTTT.